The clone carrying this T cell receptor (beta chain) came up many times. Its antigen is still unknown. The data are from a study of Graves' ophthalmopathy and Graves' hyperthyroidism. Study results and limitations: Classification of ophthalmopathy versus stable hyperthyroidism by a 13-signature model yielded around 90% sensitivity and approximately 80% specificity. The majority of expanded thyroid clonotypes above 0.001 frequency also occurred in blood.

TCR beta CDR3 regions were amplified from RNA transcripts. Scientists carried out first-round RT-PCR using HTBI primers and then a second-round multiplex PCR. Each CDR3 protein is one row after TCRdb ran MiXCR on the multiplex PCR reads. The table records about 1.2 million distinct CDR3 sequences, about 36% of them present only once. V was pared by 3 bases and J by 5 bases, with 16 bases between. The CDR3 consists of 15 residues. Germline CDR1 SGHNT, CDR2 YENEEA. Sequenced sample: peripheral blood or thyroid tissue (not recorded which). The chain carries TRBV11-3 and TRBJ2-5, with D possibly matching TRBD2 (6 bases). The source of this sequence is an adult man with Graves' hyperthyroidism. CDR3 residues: CASSFAGRSTETQYF. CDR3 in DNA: TGTGCCAGCAGCTTCGCAGGGAGGTCAACGGAGACCCAGTACTTC.